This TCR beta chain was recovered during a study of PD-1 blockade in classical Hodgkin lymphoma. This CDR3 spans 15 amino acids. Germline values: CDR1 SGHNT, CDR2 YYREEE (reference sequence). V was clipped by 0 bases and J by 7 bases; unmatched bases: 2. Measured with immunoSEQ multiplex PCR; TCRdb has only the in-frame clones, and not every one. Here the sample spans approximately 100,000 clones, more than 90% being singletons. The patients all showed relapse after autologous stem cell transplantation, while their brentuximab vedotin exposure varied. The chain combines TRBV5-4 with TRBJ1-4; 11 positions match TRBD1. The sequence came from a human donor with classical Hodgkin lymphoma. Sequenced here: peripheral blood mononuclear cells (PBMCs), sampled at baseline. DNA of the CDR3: TGTGCCAGCAGCTTGGGGGGACAGGGGGGTGAAAAACTGTTTTTT. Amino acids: CASSLGGQGGEKLFF.